Listed here are 27 T cell receptor beta chains from one sample, sequenced in a study of cytomegalovirus exposure and HLA in healthy donors. The PCR was carried out with 60 Vbeta primers and 13 Jbeta primers. Some clones are missing from TCRdb's copy, which holds only in-frame ones; the method was immunoSEQ multiplex PCR. The sample records 170,000 or so clones, over 65% being singletons. Sequencing input: PBMCs. These receptors came from a woman aged 55-70 years in good health and CMV-seropositive.

The chain combines TRBV2 with TRBJ1-2; D might be TRBD1 (5 bases). This CDR3 comprises 14 residues. The germline V gene encodes CDR1 SNHLY and CDR2 FYNNEI. V was trimmed by 3 bases and J by 4 bases, leaving 12 bases between them. As DNA, the CDR3 is TGTGCCAGCAGTGATATAGGGCAGGGCTATGGCTACACCTTC. Amino acid sequence: CASSDIGQGYGYTF.

The gene calls are TRBV5-6 and TRBJ1-2; the D is unclear. V was cut by 4 bases and J by 3 bases, with 16 bases left in between. Germline-derived CDR1 and CDR2 are SGHDT and YYEEEE. The CDR3 extends over 15 amino acids. Written as DNA, the CDR3 is TGTGCCAGCAGCCGAGGCCCAGACCTATACTATGGCTACACCTTC. Encoded protein: CASSRGPDLYYGYTF.

The chain uses TRBV27 and TRBJ2-1; 9 bases map to TRBD2. Germline CDR1 MNHEY, CDR2 SMNVEV (reference sequence). This CDR3 spans 16 amino acids. Losses at the gene ends were 7 bases for V and 10 bases for J; bases not matched to a gene: 17. Here the CDR3 DNA reads TGTGCCAGCACAACCTCTTCCGGGACTAGCACCCCGGAGCAGTTCTTC. This sequence encodes CASTTSSGTSTPEQFF.

The V and J genes are TRBV18 and TRBJ1-6; no clear D. The CDR3 extends over 13 amino acids. Germline V CDR1 and CDR2: KGHSH, LQKENI. V dropped 5 bases and J dropped 7 bases, with 9 bases sitting between them. The CDR3 sequence: CASSEDGNSPLHF. The CDR3 DNA is TGTGCCAGCTCAGAAGACGGGAATTCACCCCTCCACTTT.

This clone was recorded once. The chain links TRBV10-3 to TRBJ2-3; D remains ambiguous. CDR3 length equals 14 residues. Per germline, CDR1 ENHRY and CDR2 SYGVKD. The V gene lost 8 bases and the J gene lost 0 bases, with 12 bases spanning the gap. CDR3 in amino acids: CAIRLTGSTDTQYF. The CDR3 nucleotides read TGTGCCATCCGCCTGACTGGTAGCACAGATACGCAGTATTTT.

The chain is built from TRBV10-1 and TRBJ2-2, with a tentative D call TRBD1 (5 bases). Trimming cost V 5 bases and J 5 bases, with 9 bases left between them. CDR1 is WNHNN, CDR2 SYGVQD, per germline (reference sequence). The CDR3 extends over 13 amino acids. The CDR3 DNA is TGCGCCAGCAGTACTTACAGGACCGGGGAGCTGTTTTTT. It is translated as CASSTYRTGELFF.

The chain combines TRBV29-1 with TRBJ2-5; D may be TRBD1 (5 bases). The J call may be in error: the DNA end matches TRBJ2-7 better. CDR1 and CDR2 from the germline V gene are SQVTM and ANQGSEA. This CDR3 comprises 12 residues. The CDR3 coding sequence is TGCAGCGTTAAACAAGGGGCCTACGAGCAGTACTTC. It yields the protein CSVKQGAYEQYF.

V usage is TRBV5-1 and J usage is TRBJ1-3, with D perhaps TRBD1 (6 bases). Trimming removed 4 bases from V and 0 bases from J, with 17 bases in between. Per germline, CDR1 SGHRS and CDR2 YFSETQ. This CDR3 region has 17 residues. CDR3 DNA sequence: TGCGCCAGCAGCAAAGTGGGGGCCTTGAGCTCTGGAAACACCATATATTTT. This sequence encodes CASSKVGALSSGNTIYF.

CDR3 DNA: TGTGCCAGCAGTGATGGGGAAGGGGCAGATACGCAGTATTTT. Its protein product is CASSDGEGADTQYF. This sequence joins TRBV6-1 and TRBJ2-3, with a weak D call TRBD1 (5 bases). Germline lookup yields CDR1 MNHNS and CDR2 SASEGT. The CDR3 has 14 amino acids. With 3 bases removed from V and 4 bases from J, the gap between germline ends came to 11 bases.

The gene calls are TRBV2 and TRBJ2-3, with 11 bases matching TRBD1. The V and J ends lost 6 bases and 5 bases, in that order; junction bases with no gene match: 4. Germline V lookup: CDR1 SNHLY, CDR2 FYNNEI. This CDR3 has 14 amino acids. The CDR3 spells CASSGQGAEDTQYF. CDR3 bases: TGTGCCAGCAGCGGACAGGGGGCGGAAGATACGCAGTATTTT.

Concerning this clone: An end of the junction does not agree with germline; a read error may underlie this. The chain combines TRBV30 with TRBJ2-7; tentative D call: TRBD2 (5 bases). The CDR3 loop spans 14 amino acids. Looked up from germline, CDR1 is GTSNPN and CDR2 is SVGIG (reference sequence). The CDR3 sequence is CAWSEVPLAYEQYF. The CDR3 DNA reads TGTGCCTGGAGTGAGGTCCCTCTAGCCTACGAGCAGTACTTT.

The chain employs TRBV9 and TRBJ2-7; 11 bases fit TRBD2. The CDR3 spans 16 residues. The junction had 9 bases not matched to a gene; V was cut back by 4 bases and J by 3 bases. Germline CDR1 SGDLS, CDR2 YYNGEE. The CDR3 DNA sequence: TGTGCCAGCAGCCTAAGCCCAACTAGCGGGGGCTACGAGCAGTACTTC. It codes for CASSLSPTSGGYEQYF.

This clone was found once. The chain couples TRBV29-1 to TRBJ2-5; 9 positions agree with TRBD1. From germline, CDR1 is SQVTM and CDR2 ANQGSEA. The CDR3 sequence is 12 residues long. V lost 7 bases, J lost 2 bases, and 2 bases stayed unmatched. CDR3 sequence reads: CSGGQGQETQYF. The CDR3 nucleotides read TGCAGCGGTGGACAGGGGCAAGAGACCCAGTACTTC.

This clone was counted between two and nine times. V and J are TRBV5-4 and TRBJ1-5; tentative D call: TRBD1 (6 bases). The germline V gene encodes CDR1 SGHNT and CDR2 YYREEE (reference sequence). With 2 bases removed from V and 6 bases from J, the gap between germline ends came to 12 bases. The CDR3 is 14 residues long. CDR3 loop: CASSLQGFSQPQHF. In nucleotides, the CDR3 is TGTGCCAGCAGCTTACAGGGATTTAGTCAGCCCCAGCATTTT. The variable domain in full, completed from reference TRBV5-4 and TRBJ1-5, reads ETGVTQSPTHLIKTRGQQVTLRCSSQSGHNTVSWYQQALGQGPQFIFQYYREEENGRGNFPPRFSGLQFPNYSSELNVNALELDDSALYLCASSLQGFSQPQHFGDGTRLSIL.

The V gene is TRBV7-9, the J gene TRBJ2-3; D gene ambiguous. Germline assignment: CDR1 SEHNR and CDR2 FQNEAQ (reference sequence). CDR3 length: 16 residues. Trimming removed 3 bases from V and 1 base from J, with 14 bases in between. The CDR3 DNA reads as TGTGCCAGCAGCTTTAAGGAGATTACCCGCACAGATACGCAGTATTTT. Protein product: CASSFKEITRTDTQYF. Looking up the rest from reference TRBV7-9 and TRBJ2-3 gives the full variable domain: DTGVSQNPRHKITKRGQNVTFRCDPISEHNRLYWYRQTLGQGPEFLTYFQNEAQLEKSRLLSDRFSAERPKGSFSTLEIQRTEQGDSAMYLCASSFKEITRTDTQYFGPGTRLTVL.

CDR3: CAITYSPGESQQYF. CDR3 DNA sequence: TGTGCCATCACTTACTCCCCAGGGGAATCTCAGCAGTACTTC. This chain connects TRBV10-3 to TRBJ2-7, with a tentative D call TRBD1 (6 bases). Per germline, CDR1 ENHRY and CDR2 SYGVKD. V dropped 7 bases and J dropped 8 bases, with 21 bases sitting between them. This CDR3 contains 14 residues.

Only a few counts were recorded for this clone. The V and J genes are TRBV6-4 and TRBJ2-5, with 7 bases that match TRBD1. The trim removed 0 bases at V and 2 bases at J, leaving 21 bases unmatched. Germline-derived CDR1 and CDR2 are MRHNA and SNTAGT. The CDR3 sequence is 21 residues long. CDR3 in DNA: TGTGCCAGCAGTGACTCTCGCAAACGACCCTCAACCGGGACAGCGCAAGAGACCCAGTACTTC. As protein: CASSDSRKRPSTGTAQETQYF.

The chain recombines TRBV7-8 with TRBJ2-2; TRBD1 is a possible D gene (6 bases). CDR3 length: 15 residues. The V end was cut by 3 bases, the J end by 8 bases, with 16 bases between. Germline loops: CDR1 SGHVS, CDR2 FQNEAQ. CDR3 bases: TGTGCCAGCAGCTTGTCAGGGGCCCGCGGAGGGGAGCTGTTTTTT. The encoded protein is CASSLSGARGGELFF.

This clone occurred a few times. The CDR3 nucleotides read TGTGCCAGCAGTGAAGGGCTAGCGGGGATCTACGAGCAGTACTTC. Translated, it gives CASSEGLAGIYEQYF. The V gene is TRBV6-1, the J gene TRBJ2-7; TRBD2 aligns across 9 bases. Per the germline V gene, CDR1 is MNHNS and CDR2 is SASEGT. The J segment lost 3 bases and the V segment lost 1 base, leaving 4 bases of the junction unmatched. This CDR3 contains 15 residues.

The CDR3 protein is CASRDRTSGASTDTQYF. The CDR3 DNA reads as TGTGCCAGCAGAGATAGGACTAGCGGGGCCAGCACAGATACGCAGTATTTT. The chain employs TRBV2 and TRBJ2-3, with 12 bases fitting TRBD2. Germline V lookup: CDR1 SNHLY, CDR2 FYNNEI. The CDR3 is 17 amino acids. The trim removed 6 bases at V and 0 bases at J, leaving 7 bases unmatched.

The CDR3 here is CASSEAPSYEQYF. The CDR3 region has the DNA TGTGCCAGCAGTGAAGCCCCTTCCTACGAGCAGTACTTC. V and J are TRBV6-1 and TRBJ2-7; no firm D call. Trimming removed 0 bases from V and 1 base from J, with 4 bases in between. The CDR3 is 13 amino acids. Germline CDR1 reads MNHNS; CDR2 reads SASEGT.

The chain is built from TRBV9 and TRBJ2-5; D call uncertain. The J call may be in error: the DNA end matches TRBJ2-7 better. The CDR3 loop spans 14 amino acids. Germline values: CDR1 SGDLS, CDR2 YYNGEE. The CDR3 here is CASSVGSSSYEQYF. CDR3 DNA: TGTGCCAGCAGCGTAGGGAGTAGCAGCTACGAGCAGTACTTC.

In the case of this clone: At one boundary the junction diverges from the germline segment, which might be a read error. Additional DNA sequences in this sample encode the identical CDR3. The chain employs TRBV5-4 and TRBJ2-2; 8 nucleotides agree with TRBD2. CDR3 length: 17 amino acids. CDR1 is SGHNT, CDR2 YYREEE, per germline (reference sequence). The CDR3 DNA reads TGTGCCAGCAGCTTGTTTTTCGGGGGGGCTTACACCGGAGAGCTGTTTTTT. Its translation: CASSLFFGGAYTGELFF.

The genes are TRBV28 and TRBJ1-1; TRBD1 is a possible D gene (6 bases). This CDR3 has 15 residues. CDR1 and CDR2 (germline): MDHEN, SYDVKM. Trimming pared 8 bases from V and 0 bases from J, leaving 16 bases between. The CDR3 DNA is TGTGCCAGCGCACTCCCAGGACAGATGAACACTGAAGCTTTCTTT. Residues: CASALPGQMNTEAFF.

The CDR3 loop is CASSLFPSGGTGELFF. The CDR3 DNA is TGTGCCAGCAGTTTATTCCCCTCCGGAGGGACCGGGGAGCTGTTTTTT. The genes are TRBV27 and TRBJ2-2; tentative D call: TRBD2 (6 bases). CDR1 is MNHEY and CDR2 is SMNVEV in the germline V gene (reference sequence). The CDR3 runs to 16 residues. V lost 1 base to trimming and J lost 5 bases, with 14 bases between them.

This chain connects TRBV7-6 to TRBJ2-2; a weak D match, TRBD1 (5 bases). The CDR3 contains 14 residues. Germline lookup yields CDR1 SGHVS and CDR2 FNYEAQ. Trimming stripped 5 bases from V and 5 bases from J, with 12 bases between. The DNA for the CDR3 is TGTGCCAGCAGCCCGTCCAGGACAACCGGGGAGCTGTTTTTT. It yields the protein CASSPSRTTGELFF.

CDR3 loop: CASSTHTDSEKNIQYF. The CDR3 DNA reads as TGTGCCAGCAGCACGCATACGGACAGTGAGAAAAACATTCAGTACTTC. The chain carries TRBV9 and TRBJ2-4; maybe TRBD1 (6 bases). The CDR3 totals 16 residues. Germline V gene lookup returns CDR1 SGDLS and CDR2 YYNGEE. V shed 4 bases and J shed 4 bases, with 18 bases lying between them.